Following are 7 T cell receptor beta chains from one sample sequenced in a study of T-cell reconstitution after alpha-beta-depleted transplantation in children. For TCRbeta, the library was prepared with unique molecular identifiers. TCRdb independently ran MiXCR on the PCR reads; one entry per CDR3 protein. Among hundreds of thousands of distinct CDR3 sequences listed, more than 20% were seen once. The sequencing here drew on PBMCs, mostly from graft donor cells, taken 360 days after TCRalphabeta/CD19-depleted stem cell transplant. The source of these receptors is a boy in the first two years of life who had a stem cell transplant for acute myeloid leukemia, so the T cells may come from the graft donor.

This clonotype was seen only a few times. The chain has TRBV12-3 or TRBV12-4 and TRBJ2-7, with D perhaps TRBD1 (6 bases). The V gene lost 6 bases and the J gene lost 2 bases, with 11 bases spanning the gap. This CDR3 has 13 amino acids. The CDR3 region has the DNA TGTGCCAGCAGGGGGACATCTACCTACGAGCAGTACTTC. Protein: CASRGTSTYEQYF.

In its sample, this clonotype was seen many times. The V gene is TRBV6-5, the J gene TRBJ2-2; tentative D call: TRBD1 (5 bases). V shed 6 bases and J shed 5 bases, with 13 bases lying between them. CDR3 length: 14 residues. The germline CDR1 and CDR2 sequences are MNHEY and SVGAGI. The CDR3 region is CASSPDSPTGELFF. DNA of the CDR3: TGTGCCAGCAGCCCAGACAGTCCGACCGGGGAGCTGTTTTTT.

The chain carries TRBV6-2 or TRBV6-3 and TRBJ2-3; 8 nucleotides align to TRBD2. This CDR3 is built from 17 residues. V was pared by 2 bases and J by 2 bases, with 9 bases of the junction left unmatched. The germline CDR1 and CDR2 sequences are MNHEY and SVGEGT. In nucleotides, the CDR3 is TGTGCCAGCAGTTACCCTGAATCGGGACTAGACACAGATACGCAGTATTTT. It translates to CASSYPESGLDTDTQYF.

This clonotype appeared many times. The chain recombines TRBV7-2 with TRBJ1-2, with D maybe TRBD1 (5 bases). This CDR3 has 17 residues. Per the germline V gene, CDR1 is SGHTA and CDR2 is FQGNSA. Trimming took 1 base from V and 0 from J, leaving 15 bases between them. CDR3 sequence (DNA): TGTGCCAGCAGCTTAGTTCCAGAGACGGGGGCTAACTATGGCTACACCTTC. It codes for CASSLVPETGANYGYTF.

The chain carries TRBV20-1 and TRBJ2-3, with D perhaps matching TRBD2 (7 bases). Germline-derived CDR1 and CDR2 are DFQATT and SNEGSKA (reference sequence). The CDR3 spans 15 residues. The V gene lost 6 bases and the J gene lost 0 bases, with 16 bases spanning the gap. The CDR3 protein is CSAESGGQSTDTQYF. The CDR3, as DNA: TGCAGTGCCGAGTCCGGGGGGCAAAGCACAGATACGCAGTATTTT.

This chain links TRBV10-3 with TRBJ2-7; 8 bases align to TRBD1. The CDR3 covers 14 residues. V lost 4 bases to trimming and J lost 0 bases; unmatched junction nucleotides: 2. The germline gives CDR1 ENHRY, CDR2 SYGVKD. The CDR3: CAISGQGYSYEQYF. The CDR3 bases are TGTGCCATCAGTGGACAGGGGTACTCCTACGAGCAGTACTTC.

This clonotype was seen a few times. This chain joins TRBV12-3 or TRBV12-4 and TRBJ2-1; 11 nucleotides line up with TRBD2. There are 16 residues in the CDR3. V dropped 6 bases and J dropped 0; count of bases not matched to a gene: 4. The CDR3 nucleotides are TGTGCCAGCAGGAAGACTAGCGGGGTCTCCTACAATGAGCAGTTCTTC. Its protein product is CASRKTSGVSYNEQFF.